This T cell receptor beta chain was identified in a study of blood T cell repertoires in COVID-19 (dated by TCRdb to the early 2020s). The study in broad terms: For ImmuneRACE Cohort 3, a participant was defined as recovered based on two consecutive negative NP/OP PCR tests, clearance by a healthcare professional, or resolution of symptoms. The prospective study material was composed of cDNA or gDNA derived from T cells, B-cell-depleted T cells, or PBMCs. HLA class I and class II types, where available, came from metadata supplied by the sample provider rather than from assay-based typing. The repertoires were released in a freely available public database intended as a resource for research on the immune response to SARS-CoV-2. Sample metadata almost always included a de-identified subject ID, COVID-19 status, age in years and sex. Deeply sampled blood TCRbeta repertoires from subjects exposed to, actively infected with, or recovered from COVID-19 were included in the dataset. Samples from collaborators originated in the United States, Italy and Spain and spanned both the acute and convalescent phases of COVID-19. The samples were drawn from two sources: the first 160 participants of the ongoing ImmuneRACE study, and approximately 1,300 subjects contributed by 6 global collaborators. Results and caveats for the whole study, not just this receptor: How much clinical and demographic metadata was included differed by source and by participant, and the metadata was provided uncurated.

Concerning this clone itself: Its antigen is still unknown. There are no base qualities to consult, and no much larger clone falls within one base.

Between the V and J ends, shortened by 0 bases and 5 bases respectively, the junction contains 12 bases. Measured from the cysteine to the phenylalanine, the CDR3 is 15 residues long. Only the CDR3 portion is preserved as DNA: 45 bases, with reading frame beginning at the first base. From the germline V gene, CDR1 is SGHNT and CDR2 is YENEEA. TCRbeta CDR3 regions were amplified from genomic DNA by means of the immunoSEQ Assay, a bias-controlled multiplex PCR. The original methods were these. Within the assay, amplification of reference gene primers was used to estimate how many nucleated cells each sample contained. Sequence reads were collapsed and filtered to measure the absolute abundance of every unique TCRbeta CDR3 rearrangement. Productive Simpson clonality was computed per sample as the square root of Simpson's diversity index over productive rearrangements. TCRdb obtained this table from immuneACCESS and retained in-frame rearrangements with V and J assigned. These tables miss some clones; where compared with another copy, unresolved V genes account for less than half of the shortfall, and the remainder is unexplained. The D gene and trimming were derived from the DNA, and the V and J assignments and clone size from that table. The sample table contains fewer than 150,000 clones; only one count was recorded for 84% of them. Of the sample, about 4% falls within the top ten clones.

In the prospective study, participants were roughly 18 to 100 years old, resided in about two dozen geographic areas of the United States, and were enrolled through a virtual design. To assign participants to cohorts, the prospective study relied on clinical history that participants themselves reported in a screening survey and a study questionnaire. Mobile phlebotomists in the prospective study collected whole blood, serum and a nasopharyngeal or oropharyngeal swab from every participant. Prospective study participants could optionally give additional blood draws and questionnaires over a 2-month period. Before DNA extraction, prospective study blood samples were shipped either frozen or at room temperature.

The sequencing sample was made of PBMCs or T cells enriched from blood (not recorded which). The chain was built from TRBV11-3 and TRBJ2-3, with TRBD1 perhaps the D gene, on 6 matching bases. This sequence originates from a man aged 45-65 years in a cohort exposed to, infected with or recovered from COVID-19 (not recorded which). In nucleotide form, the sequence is TGTGCCAGCAGCTTAGAGGGCCAGGGGTTAGATACGCAGTATTTT. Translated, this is CASSLEGQGLDTQYF.